The rows below give T cell receptor beta chains drawn from one sample of a study of blood T cell repertoires in COVID-19. TCRdb's copy holds only in-frame clones and misses some; the assay was immunoSEQ multiplex PCR. The table shows hundreds of thousands of clones, with about 80% occurring only once. Source material: peripheral blood. The receptors stem from a woman of 80 years or more with acute or convalescent COVID-19. CDR3s include the opening cysteine and the closing phenylalanine or tryptophan. Each record gives: J gene, clone size, D gene, V gene, CDR3 protein, CDR3 DNA. D genes are given only for firm matches. The listing skips clone size in some rows; elsewhere it reads once, few, many or a size class.

TRBJ2-7,.,.,TRBV28,CASSLSNYEQYF,TGTGCCAGCAGTTTATCTAACTACGAGCAGTACTTC
TRBJ2-5,.,TRBD2,TRBV27,CASSFSGGEETQYF,TGTGCCAGCAGTTTCTCGGGGGGAGAAGAGACCCAGTACTTC
TRBJ1-2,.,.,TRBV2,CASRETGSKGYTF,TGTGCCAGCAGGGAGACCGGTTCAAAGGGCTACACCTTC
TRBJ2-3,many,.,TRBV4-3,CASKQAISTDTQYF,TGCGCCAGCAAGCAAGCGATTAGCACAGATACGCAGTATTTT
TRBJ1-1,.,.,TRBV18,CASSPPRAVNTEAFF,TGTGCCAGCTCACCACCGAGGGCGGTGAACACTGAAGCTTTCTTT
TRBJ1-2,.,TRBD1,TRBV5-1,CASSLDGDRGIYGYTF,TGCGCCAGCAGCTTGGATGGGGACAGGGGGATCTATGGCTACACCTTC
TRBJ1-2,.,.,TRBV18,CASSPLQGNGYTF,TGTGCCAGCTCACCGTTACAGGGTAATGGCTACACCTTC
TRBJ1-5,.,.,TRBV6-5,CASSATDYNQPQHF,TGTGCCAGCAGCGCGACGGACTACAATCAGCCCCAGCATTTT
TRBJ2-7,.,TRBD2,TRBV7-9,CASSFQAGEGYEQYF,TGTGCCAGCAGCTTTCAAGCGGGAGAGGGCTACGAGCAGTACTTC
TRBJ1-1,.,.,TRBV15,CATSRERGGDAEAFF,TGTGCCACCAGCAGAGAGCGGGGAGGGGACGCTGAAGCTTTCTTT
TRBJ2-7,.,.,TRBV3-1/TRBV3-2,CASSQDLAITYEQYF,TGTGCCAGCAGCCAAGACCTAGCCATAACCTACGAGCAGTACTTC
TRBJ2-1,.,.,TRBV2,CASSEKGRGDEQFF,TGTGCCAGCAGTGAAAAGGGCAGGGGAGATGAGCAGTTCTTC
TRBJ2-1,.,.,TRBV18,CASSPLFRGERNEQFF,TGTGCCAGCTCACCACTCTTCCGGGGAGAACGCAATGAGCAGTTCTTC
TRBJ1-3,.,.,TRBV2,CASKRGTAGNTIYF,TGTGCCAGCAAAAGAGGGACTGCTGGAAACACCATATATTTT
TRBJ1-2,.,TRBD1,TRBV2,CASHRDRDRGYTF,TGTGCCAGCCACCGGGACAGGGATCGTGGCTACACCTTC
TRBJ1-4,.,TRBD1,TRBV2,CASTRDRGNYNEKLFF,TGTGCCAGCACCAGGGACAGGGGAAACTATAATGAAAAACTGTTTTTT
TRBJ1-3,.,TRBD1,TRBV5-1,CASSSGQGDTIYF,TGCGCCAGCAGCTCCGGACAGGGAGACACCATATATTTT
TRBJ2-3,.,TRBD2,TRBV10-3,CAISVAGRDTQYF,TGTGCCATCAGTGTAGCGGGCCGAGATACGCAGTATTTT
TRBJ1-3,.,.,TRBV18,CASSPRQVSSSGNTIYF,TGTGCCAGCTCACCCCGACAGGTCTCTTCCTCTGGAAACACCATATATTTT
TRBJ1-5,few,.,TRBV7-2,CASSLESGAGNNQPQHF,TGTGCCAGCAGCTTAGAGTCAGGGGCTGGCAACAATCAGCCCCAGCATTTT
TRBJ2-1,.,.,TRBV9,CASSEGGGPYNEQFF,TGTGCCAGCAGCGAGGGAGGTGGCCCCTACAATGAGCAGTTCTTC
TRBJ2-5,.,.,TRBV11-3,CASSLEGQRGETQYF,TGTGCCAGCAGCTTAGAAGGACAGCGGGGAGAGACCCAGTACTTC